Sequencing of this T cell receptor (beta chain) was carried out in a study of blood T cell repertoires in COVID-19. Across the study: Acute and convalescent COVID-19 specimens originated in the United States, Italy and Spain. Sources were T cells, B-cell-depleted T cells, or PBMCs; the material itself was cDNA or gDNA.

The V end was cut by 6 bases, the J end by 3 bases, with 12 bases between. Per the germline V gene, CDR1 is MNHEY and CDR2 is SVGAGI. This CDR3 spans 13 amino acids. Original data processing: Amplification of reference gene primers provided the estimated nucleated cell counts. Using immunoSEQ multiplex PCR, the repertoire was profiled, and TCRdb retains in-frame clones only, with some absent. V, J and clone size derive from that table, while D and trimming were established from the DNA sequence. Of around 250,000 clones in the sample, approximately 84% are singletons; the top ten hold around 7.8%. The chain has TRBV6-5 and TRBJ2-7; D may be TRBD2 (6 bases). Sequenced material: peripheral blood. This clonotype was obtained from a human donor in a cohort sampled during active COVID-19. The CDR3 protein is CASRTAGLYEQYF. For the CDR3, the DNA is TGTGCCAGCAGAACCGCGGGGCTCTACGAGCAGTACTTC.